What follows describes a single T cell receptor (beta chain). These data come from a study of CXCR3-negative and CXCR3-positive naive CD8 T cells. CDR3 length: 16 residues. From germline, CDR1 is DFQATT and CDR2 SNEGSKA (reference sequence). The TRB libraries of cDNA were built by UMI-labeled 5' RACE. Reprocessing the 5' RACE reads, TCRdb reports a single entry for every CDR3 protein and omits DNA. This table lists around 40,000 distinct CDR3 sequences. The chain uses TRBV20-1 and TRBJ1-5; TCRdb gives TRBD1 as the D gene, but with no DNA this cannot be confirmed. The sequence was obtained from a human donor in good health. Some clones in this sample may be carry-over from other donors' samples. Sample: memory CD8+ T cells from blood. The CDR3 region is CSASDLRGQGNQPQHF.